This TCR beta chain emerged from a study of control samples from healthy donors and cancer patients. Libraries were prepared by immunoSEQ multiplex PCR; TCRdb keeps only in-frame clonotypes and omits some of them. The sample records over 100,000 clones, around 89% being singletons. The TCR comes from a woman in her fifties or sixties in good health. The sample comprised blood.

The CDR3 here is CATQSALGGALGGANVLTF. The CDR3 DNA reads TGTGCCACCCAGTCGGCCCTCGGGGGGGCCCTGGGGGGGGCCAACGTCCTGACTTTC. This chain links TRBV13 with TRBJ2-6, with 8 bases fitting TRBD2. The CDR3 spans 19 residues. Trimming took 10 bases from V and 4 from J; bases not matched to a gene: 21. In germline, CDR1 is PRHDT, CDR2 FYEKMQ (reference sequence).